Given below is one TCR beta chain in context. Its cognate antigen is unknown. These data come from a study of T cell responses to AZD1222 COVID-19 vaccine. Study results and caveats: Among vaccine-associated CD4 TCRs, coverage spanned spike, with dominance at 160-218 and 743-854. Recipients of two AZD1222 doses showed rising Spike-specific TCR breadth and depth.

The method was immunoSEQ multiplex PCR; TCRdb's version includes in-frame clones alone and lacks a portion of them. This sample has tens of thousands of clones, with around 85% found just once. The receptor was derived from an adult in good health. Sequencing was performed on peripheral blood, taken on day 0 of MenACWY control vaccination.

The chain's CDR3 is CASAAWGGQPQHF. The CDR3 nucleotides are TGTGCCAGCGCCGCGTGGGGCGGGCAGCCCCAGCATTTT. V usage is TRBV6-4 and J usage is TRBJ1-5; D is possibly TRBD1 (5 bases). CDR3 length: 13 residues. With 8 bases removed from V and 7 bases from J, the gap between germline ends came to 15 bases. In germline, CDR1 is MRHNA, CDR2 SNTAGT.